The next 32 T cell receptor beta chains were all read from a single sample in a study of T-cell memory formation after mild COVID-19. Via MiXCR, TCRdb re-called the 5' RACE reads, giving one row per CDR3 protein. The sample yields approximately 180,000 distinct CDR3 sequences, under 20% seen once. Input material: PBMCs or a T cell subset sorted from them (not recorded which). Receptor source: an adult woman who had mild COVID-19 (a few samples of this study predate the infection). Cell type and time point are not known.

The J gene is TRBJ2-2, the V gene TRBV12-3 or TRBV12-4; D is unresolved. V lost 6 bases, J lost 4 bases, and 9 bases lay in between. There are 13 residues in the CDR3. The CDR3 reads CASRDPPTGELFF. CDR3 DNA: TGTGCCAGCAGGGACCCTCCCACCGGGGAGCTGTTTTTT.

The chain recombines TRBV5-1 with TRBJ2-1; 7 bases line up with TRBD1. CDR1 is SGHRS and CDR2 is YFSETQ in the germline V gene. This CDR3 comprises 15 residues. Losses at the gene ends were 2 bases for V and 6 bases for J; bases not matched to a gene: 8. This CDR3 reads CASSFTGVRSNEQFF. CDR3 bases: TGCGCCAGCAGCTTCACAGGGGTGAGGTCCAATGAGCAGTTCTTC.

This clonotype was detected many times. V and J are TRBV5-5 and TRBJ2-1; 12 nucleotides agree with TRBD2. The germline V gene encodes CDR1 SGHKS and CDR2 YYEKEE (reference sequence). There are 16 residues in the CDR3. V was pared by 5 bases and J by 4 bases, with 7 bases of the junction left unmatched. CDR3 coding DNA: TGTGCCAGCAGTTTCGGACTAGCGGGAAAATACAATGAGCAGTTCTTC. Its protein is CASSFGLAGKYNEQFF.

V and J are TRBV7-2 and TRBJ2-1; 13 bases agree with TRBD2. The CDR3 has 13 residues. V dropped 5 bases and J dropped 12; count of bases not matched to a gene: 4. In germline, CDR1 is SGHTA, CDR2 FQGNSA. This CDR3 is CASSTGLAGWQFF. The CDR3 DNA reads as TGTGCCAGCAGCACGGGACTAGCGGGATGGCAGTTCTTC.

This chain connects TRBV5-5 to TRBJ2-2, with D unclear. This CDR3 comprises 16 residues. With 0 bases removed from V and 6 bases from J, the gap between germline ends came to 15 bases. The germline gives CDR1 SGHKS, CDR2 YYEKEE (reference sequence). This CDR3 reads CASSLAYWDQAGELFF. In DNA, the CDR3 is TGTGCCAGCAGCTTGGCATATTGGGATCAGGCCGGGGAGCTGTTTTTT. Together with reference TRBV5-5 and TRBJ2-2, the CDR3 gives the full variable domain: DAGVTQSPTHLIKTRGQQVTLRCSPISGHKSVSWYQQVLGQGPQFIFQYYEKEERGRGNFPDRFSARQFPNYSSELNVNALLLGDSALYLCASSLAYWDQAGELFFGEGSRLTVL.

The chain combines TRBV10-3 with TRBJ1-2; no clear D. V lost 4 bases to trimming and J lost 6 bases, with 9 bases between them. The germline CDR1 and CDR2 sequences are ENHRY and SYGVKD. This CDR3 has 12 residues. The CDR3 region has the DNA TGTGCCATCAGTGTTAGTGGTGATGGCTACACCTTC. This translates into CAISVSGDGYTF.

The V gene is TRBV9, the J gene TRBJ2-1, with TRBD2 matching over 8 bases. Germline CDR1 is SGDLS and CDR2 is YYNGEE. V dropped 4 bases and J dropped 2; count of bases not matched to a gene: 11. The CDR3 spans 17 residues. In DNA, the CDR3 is TGTGCCAGCAGCCCCCTCAGCGGGGGAATAACCTACAATGAGCAGTTCTTC. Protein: CASSPLSGGITYNEQFF.

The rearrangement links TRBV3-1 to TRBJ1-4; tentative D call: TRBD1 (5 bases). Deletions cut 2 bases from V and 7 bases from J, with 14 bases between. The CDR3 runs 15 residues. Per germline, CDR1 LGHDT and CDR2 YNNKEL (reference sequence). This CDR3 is CASSQIIRDGEKLFF. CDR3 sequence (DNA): TGTGCCAGCAGCCAAATAATCCGGGACGGTGAAAAACTGTTTTTT.

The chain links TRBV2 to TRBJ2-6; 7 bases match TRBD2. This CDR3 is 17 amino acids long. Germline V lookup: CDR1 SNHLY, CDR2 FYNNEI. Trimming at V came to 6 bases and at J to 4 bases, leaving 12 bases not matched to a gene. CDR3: CASRAWGGLEGANVLTF. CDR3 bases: TGTGCCAGCAGAGCCTGGGGAGGGCTGGAAGGGGCCAACGTCCTGACTTTC.

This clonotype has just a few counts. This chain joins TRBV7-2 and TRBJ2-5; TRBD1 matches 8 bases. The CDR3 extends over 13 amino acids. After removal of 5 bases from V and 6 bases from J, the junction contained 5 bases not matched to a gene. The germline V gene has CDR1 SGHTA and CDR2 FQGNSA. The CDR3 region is CASSPRRGQTQYF. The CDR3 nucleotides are TGTGCCAGCAGCCCCCGCAGGGGGCAGACCCAGTACTTC.

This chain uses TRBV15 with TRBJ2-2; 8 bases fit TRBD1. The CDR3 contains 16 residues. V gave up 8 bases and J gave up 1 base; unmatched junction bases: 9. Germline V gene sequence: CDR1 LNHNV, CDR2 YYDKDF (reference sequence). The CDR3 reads CATGRRGTGNTGELFF. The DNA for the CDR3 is TGTGCCACCGGAAGACGAGGGACAGGGAACACCGGGGAGCTGTTTTTT.

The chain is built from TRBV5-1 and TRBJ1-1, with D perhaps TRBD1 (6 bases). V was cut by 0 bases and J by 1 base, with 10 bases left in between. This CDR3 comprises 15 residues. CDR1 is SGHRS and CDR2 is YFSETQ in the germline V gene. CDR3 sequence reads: CASSLEGGWNTEAFF. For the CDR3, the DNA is TGCGCCAGCAGCTTGGAGGGGGGGTGGAACACTGAAGCTTTCTTT.

The CDR3 DNA is TGCAGTGCTAGCTCTAGCGGGAGTTGGGATGAGCAGTTCTTC. Residues: CSASSSGSWDEQFF. This chain links TRBV20-1 with TRBJ2-1, with 10 bases that match TRBD2. CDR3 length: 14 residues. V gave up 3 bases and J gave up 8 bases; unmatched junction bases: 7. Per germline, CDR1 DFQATT and CDR2 SNEGSKA (reference sequence).

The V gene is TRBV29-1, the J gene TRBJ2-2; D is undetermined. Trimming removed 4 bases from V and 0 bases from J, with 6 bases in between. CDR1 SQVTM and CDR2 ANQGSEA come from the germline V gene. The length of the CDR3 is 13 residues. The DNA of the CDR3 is TGCAGCGTTGTGACAACGAACACCGGGGAGCTGTTTTTT. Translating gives CSVVTTNTGELFF.

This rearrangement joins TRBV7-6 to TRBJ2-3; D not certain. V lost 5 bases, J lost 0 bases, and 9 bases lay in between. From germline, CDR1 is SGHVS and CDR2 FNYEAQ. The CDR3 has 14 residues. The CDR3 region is CASSAYLSTDTQYF. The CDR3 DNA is TGTGCCAGCAGCGCCTACTTAAGCACAGATACGCAGTATTTT.

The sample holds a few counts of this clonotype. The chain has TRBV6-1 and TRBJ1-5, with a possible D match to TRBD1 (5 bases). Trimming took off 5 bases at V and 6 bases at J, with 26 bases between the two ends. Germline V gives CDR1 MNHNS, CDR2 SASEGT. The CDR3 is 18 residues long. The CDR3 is CASSPTLRTQVGGQPQHF. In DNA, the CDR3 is TGTGCCAGCAGTCCTACGTTGCGGACACAGGTGGGGGGTCAGCCCCAGCATTTT.

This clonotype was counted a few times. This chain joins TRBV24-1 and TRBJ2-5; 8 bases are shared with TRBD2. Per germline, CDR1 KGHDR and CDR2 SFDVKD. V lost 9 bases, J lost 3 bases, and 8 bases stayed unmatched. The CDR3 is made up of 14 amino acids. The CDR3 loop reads CATGAGDLKETQYF. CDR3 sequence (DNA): TGTGCCACCGGAGCGGGGGACTTGAAAGAGACCCAGTACTTC.

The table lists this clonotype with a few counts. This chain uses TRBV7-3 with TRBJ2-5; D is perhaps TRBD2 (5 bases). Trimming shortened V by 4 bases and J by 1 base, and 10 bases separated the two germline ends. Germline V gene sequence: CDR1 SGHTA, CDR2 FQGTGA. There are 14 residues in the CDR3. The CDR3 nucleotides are TGTGCCAGCAGCTCTTTGCGGGCCCAAGAGACCCAGTACTTC. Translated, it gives CASSSLRAQETQYF.

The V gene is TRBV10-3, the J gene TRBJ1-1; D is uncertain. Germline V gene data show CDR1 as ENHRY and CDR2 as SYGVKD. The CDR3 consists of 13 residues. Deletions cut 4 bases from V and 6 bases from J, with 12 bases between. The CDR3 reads CAISVGSPAEAFF. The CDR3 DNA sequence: TGTGCCATCAGTGTCGGGTCCCCAGCTGAAGCTTTCTTT.

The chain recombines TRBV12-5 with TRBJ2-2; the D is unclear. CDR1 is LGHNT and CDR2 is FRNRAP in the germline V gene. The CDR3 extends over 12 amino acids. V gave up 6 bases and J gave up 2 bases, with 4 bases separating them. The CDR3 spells CASGINTGELFF. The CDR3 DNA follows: TGTGCTAGTGGCATCAACACCGGGGAGCTGTTTTTT.

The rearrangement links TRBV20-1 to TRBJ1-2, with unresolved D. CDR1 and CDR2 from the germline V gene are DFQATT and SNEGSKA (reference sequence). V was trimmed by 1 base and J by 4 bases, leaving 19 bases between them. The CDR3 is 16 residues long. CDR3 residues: CSARVSPVKRGYGYTF. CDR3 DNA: TGCAGTGCTAGAGTGTCCCCCGTAAAAAGAGGCTATGGCTACACCTTC.

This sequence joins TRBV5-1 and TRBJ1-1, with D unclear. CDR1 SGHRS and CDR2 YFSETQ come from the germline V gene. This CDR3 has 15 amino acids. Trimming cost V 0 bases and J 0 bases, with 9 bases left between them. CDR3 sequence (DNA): TGCGCCAGCAGCTTGGGATCCACGATGAACACTGAAGCTTTCTTT. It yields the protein CASSLGSTMNTEAFF.

The CDR3 region has the DNA TGCGCCAGCAGCCCGGGAGGACAGGGGAACACTGAAGCTTTCTTT. It translates to CASSPGGQGNTEAFF. This rearrangement joins TRBV5-1 to TRBJ1-1; 8 nucleotides agree with TRBD1. This CDR3 is built from 15 residues. Germline assignment: CDR1 SGHRS and CDR2 YFSETQ. J gave up 1 base and V 4 bases, and 6 bases lay outside the gene matches.

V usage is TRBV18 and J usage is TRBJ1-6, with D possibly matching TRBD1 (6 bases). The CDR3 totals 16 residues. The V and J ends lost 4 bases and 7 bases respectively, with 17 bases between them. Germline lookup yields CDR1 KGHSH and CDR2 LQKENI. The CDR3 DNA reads TGTGCCAGCTCACTACAGGGACTGGGCTACAATTCACCCCTCCACTTT. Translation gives CASSLQGLGYNSPLHF. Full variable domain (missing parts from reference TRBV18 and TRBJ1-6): NAGVMQNPRHLVRRRGQEARLRCSPMKGHSHVYWYRQLPEEGLKFMVYLQKENIIDESGMPKERFSAEFPKEGPSILRIQQVVRGDSAAYFCASSLQGLGYNSPLHFGNGTRLTVT.

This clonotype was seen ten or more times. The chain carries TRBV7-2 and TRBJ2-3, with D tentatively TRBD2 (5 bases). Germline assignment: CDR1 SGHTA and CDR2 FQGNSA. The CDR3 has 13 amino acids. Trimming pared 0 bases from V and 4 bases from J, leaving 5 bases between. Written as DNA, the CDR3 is TGTGCCAGCAGCTTAGCGGGAGCAGATACGCAGTATTTT. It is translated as CASSLAGADTQYF.

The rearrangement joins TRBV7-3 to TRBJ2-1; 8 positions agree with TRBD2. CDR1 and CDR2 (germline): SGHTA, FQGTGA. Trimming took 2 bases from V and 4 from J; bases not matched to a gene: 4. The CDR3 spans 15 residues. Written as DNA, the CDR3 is TGTGCCAGCAGCTTAGTAGCGGGGAATTACAATGAGCAGTTCTTC. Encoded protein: CASSLVAGNYNEQFF.

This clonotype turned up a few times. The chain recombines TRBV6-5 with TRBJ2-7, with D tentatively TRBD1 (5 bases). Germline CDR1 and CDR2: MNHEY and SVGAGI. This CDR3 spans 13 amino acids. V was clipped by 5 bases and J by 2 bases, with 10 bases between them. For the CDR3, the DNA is TGTGCCAGCAGTCAGGACATAACCTACGAGCAGTACTTC. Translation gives CASSQDITYEQYF.

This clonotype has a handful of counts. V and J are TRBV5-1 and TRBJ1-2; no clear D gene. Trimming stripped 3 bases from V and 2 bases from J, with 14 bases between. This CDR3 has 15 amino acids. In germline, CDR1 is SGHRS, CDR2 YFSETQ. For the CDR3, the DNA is TGCGCCAGCAGCTCGTCTGGGAGCCTAAACTATGGCTACACCTTC. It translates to CASSSSGSLNYGYTF.

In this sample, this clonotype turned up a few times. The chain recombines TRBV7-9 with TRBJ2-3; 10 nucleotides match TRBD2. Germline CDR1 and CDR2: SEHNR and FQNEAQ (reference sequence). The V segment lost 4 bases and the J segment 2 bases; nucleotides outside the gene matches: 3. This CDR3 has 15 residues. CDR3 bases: TGTGCCAGCAGCTCTAGCGGGGGAAACACAGATACGCAGTATTTT. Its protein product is CASSSSGGNTDTQYF.

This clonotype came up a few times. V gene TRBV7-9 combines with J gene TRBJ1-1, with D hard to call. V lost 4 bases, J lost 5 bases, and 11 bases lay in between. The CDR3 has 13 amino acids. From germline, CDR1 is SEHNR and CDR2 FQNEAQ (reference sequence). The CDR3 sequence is CASSSMRETEAFF. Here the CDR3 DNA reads TGTGCCAGCAGCTCCATGAGGGAAACTGAAGCTTTCTTT. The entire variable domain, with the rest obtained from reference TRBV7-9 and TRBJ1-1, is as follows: DTGVSQNPRHKITKRGQNVTFRCDPISEHNRLYWYRQTLGQGPEFLTYFQNEAQLEKSRLLSDRFSAERPKGSFSTLEIQRTEQGDSAMYLCASSSMRETEAFFGQGTRLTVV.

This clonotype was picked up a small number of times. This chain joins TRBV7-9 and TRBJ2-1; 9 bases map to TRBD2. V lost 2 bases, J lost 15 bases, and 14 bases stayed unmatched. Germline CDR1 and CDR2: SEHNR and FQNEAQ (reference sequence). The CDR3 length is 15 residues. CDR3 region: CASSLWVAGDAMWFF. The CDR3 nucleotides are TGTGCCAGCAGCTTATGGGTAGCGGGAGATGCTATGTGGTTCTTC. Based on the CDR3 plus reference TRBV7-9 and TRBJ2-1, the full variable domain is DTGVSQNPRHKITKRGQNVTFRCDPISEHNRLYWYRQTLGQGPEFLTYFQNEAQLEKSRLLSDRFSAERPKGSFSTLEIQRTEQGDSAMYLCASSLWVAGDAMWFFGPGTRLTVL.

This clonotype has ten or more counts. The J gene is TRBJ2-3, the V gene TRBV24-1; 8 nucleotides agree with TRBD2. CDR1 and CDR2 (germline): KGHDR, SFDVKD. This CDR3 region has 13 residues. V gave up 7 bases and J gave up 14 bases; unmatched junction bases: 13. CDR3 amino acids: CATRAKSGSRTYF. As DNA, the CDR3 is TGTGCCACCAGAGCCAAAAGCGGGAGCCGAACGTATTTT.